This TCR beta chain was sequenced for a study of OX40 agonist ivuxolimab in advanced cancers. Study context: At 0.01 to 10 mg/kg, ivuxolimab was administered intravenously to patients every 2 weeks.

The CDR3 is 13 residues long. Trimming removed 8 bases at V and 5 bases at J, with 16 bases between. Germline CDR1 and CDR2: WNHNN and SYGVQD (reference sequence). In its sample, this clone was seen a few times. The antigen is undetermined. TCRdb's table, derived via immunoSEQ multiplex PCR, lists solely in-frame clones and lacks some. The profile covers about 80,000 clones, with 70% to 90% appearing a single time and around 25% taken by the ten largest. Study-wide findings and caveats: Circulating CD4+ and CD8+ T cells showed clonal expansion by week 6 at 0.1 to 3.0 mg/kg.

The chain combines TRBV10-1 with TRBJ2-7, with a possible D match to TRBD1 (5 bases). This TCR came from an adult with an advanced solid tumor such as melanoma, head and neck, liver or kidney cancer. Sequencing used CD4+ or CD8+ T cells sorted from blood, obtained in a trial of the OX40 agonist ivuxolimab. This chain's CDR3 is CASSPRWGHEQYF. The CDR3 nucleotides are TGCGCCAGCTCCCCTCGCTGGGGCCACGAGCAGTACTTC.